This T cell receptor beta chain is from a study of graft-versus-host responses after intestinal transplantation (dated by TCRdb to about 2021). Broadly, across the study: The transplants that recipients received were multivisceral, liver-intestinal, or isolated intestinal. Rather than going through the commercial service, samples from a few later patients were sequenced in-house on an Illumina MiSeq and processed with MiXCR. After intestinal transplantation, graft-versus-host and host-versus-graft alloreactive T cell clones were followed in the graft, circulation and bone marrow using bulk TCR-beta CDR3 sequencing. Every recipient was given anti-thymocyte globulin induction, then maintenance tacrolimus and steroids for around three years. Alloreactive clones were identified by sequencing pre-transplant mixed lymphocyte reaction products and comparing them with unstimulated pre-transplant donor and recipient T cells. A peak of at least 4% donor T cells among recipient peripheral blood mononuclear cells was the definition used for donor T cell macrochimerism. A cohort of about 25 intestinal transplant recipients, including one retransplant, was enrolled, and 3 patients lacking pretransplant specimens were excluded. Study-level results and caveats: Patients with donor T cell macrochimerism had high GvH to HvG T cell clonal ratios in their allografts. GvH clones turned up in recipient bone marrow, with some appearing earlier in ileal mucosa or blood, a pattern consistent with an intestinal mucosal origin. The relatively low number and heterogeneity of intestinal transplant patients limited the conclusions. Early after transplant, declines in HvG clones were associated with peak levels of circulating GvH clones.

Libraries came from the immunoSEQ multiplex PCR assay. For most patients, genomic DNA was isolated using the Qiagen DNeasy Blood and Tissue Kit and was shipped frozen to Adaptive Biotechnologies for TCR sequencing. For most patients, genomic DNA was subjected to high-throughput TCR-beta CDR3 sequencing by Adaptive Biotechnologies. From the authors' description of their analysis: TCR sequencing data were retrieved from Adaptive's ImmunoSEQ software for 15 to 20 patients, whereas three other patients were processed with MiXCR and VDJtools. CD4 versus CD8 sorting errors were corrected by removing sequences found in both subsets at a frequency ratio below 5:1. Because the origin of CDR3 nucleotide sequences shared between donor and recipient could not be assigned, those sequences were removed. To count as alloreactive, a clone needed at least 2-fold expansion over unstimulated cells and a minimum CFSE-low frequency of 0.002% (template counts) or 0.001% (read counts). Mappable clones were those detected in sequenced pre-transplant spleen, lymph node, or MLR CFSE-low populations of the donor or recipient. Cumulative frequency of alloreactive clones was calculated as a percentage of all sequences weighted by copy number. The source is immuneACCESS, and TCRdb retained only in-frame sequences with V and J called. Part of the clones is not carried over; for the studies checked, unresolved V genes explain less than half of this, and the remainder is unexplained. V and J calls and clone size are those listed in that table; D and trimming were worked out from the DNA. Counted in this sample were 100,000 to 140,000 clones; 87% of them appeared once. The top ten hold around 0.76% of the sample.

According to the germline V gene, CDR1 reads SGHVS and CDR2 reads FQNEAQ. The junction shows trimming of 4 bases on V and 8 bases on J, and the gene matches do not reach 7 bases of it. Reading from cysteine to phenylalanine, the CDR3 counts 14 amino acids. Here the CDR3 DNA is all that survives: 42 bases in frame from base 1. Points on this clone: The specificity of this receptor is unknown. Qualities for individual bases were not recorded, and no much larger clone is one base off.

The label giving this sample's time point can be read as: cells obtained before transplantation from donor or recipient. CD3+CD4+ and CD3+CD8+ populations were FACS-sorted from unstimulated pre-transplant donor and recipient cells taken from spleen or lymph nodes. The receptor's source is a human donor who was the organ donor for an intestinal transplant. The V and J genes are TRBV7-8 and TRBJ1-4; TRBD1 fits 7 bases in the junction. The starting material was unstimulated CD4+ T cells sorted from spleen or lymph node cells, obtained before transplant. The CDR3 protein sequence reads: CASSSRSGQEKLFF. The nucleotide sequence reads TGTGCCAGCAGCTCTAGGTCGGGACAGGAAAAACTGTTTTTT.